This TCR beta chain was identified in a study of blood T cells in healthy people across ages. Findings and caveats of the study: Diversity was higher, and naive CD4+ cells more numerous, in long-lived donors than in aged donors.

The CDR3 length is 13 residues. Germline lookup yields CDR1 MDHEN and CDR2 SYDVKM. V lost 7 bases to trimming and J lost 8 bases; unmatched junction nucleotides: 6. Of note for this clonotype: The antigen remains unidentified.

PCR was performed a second time for 7 to 11 cycles using a sample-barcoded 5' primer and a J-beta primer mix. From the 5' RACE reads, TCRdb called clonotypes with MiXCR, one entry per CDR3 protein. The sample has approximately 760,000 distinct CDR3 sequences, approximately 25% seen once; the top ten hold 8% to 10%. Samples each had at least 5.5 micrograms of total RNA extracted. The same sample was also studied in work on T cells of mothers and their children. According to that study: Samples came from three healthy Caucasian mothers and their six children. Sequencing got over 8 million TCR beta CDR3 reads from each mother and approximately 3 million from each child.

Material for sequencing was blood. The V gene is TRBV28, the J gene TRBJ1-4, with 8 bases aligning to TRBD1. The clonotype comes from a boy aged 10-17 years in good health. The CDR3: CASMQGAGEKLFF. The CDR3 bases are TGTGCCAGCATGCAGGGGGCGGGGGAAAAACTGTTTTTT.